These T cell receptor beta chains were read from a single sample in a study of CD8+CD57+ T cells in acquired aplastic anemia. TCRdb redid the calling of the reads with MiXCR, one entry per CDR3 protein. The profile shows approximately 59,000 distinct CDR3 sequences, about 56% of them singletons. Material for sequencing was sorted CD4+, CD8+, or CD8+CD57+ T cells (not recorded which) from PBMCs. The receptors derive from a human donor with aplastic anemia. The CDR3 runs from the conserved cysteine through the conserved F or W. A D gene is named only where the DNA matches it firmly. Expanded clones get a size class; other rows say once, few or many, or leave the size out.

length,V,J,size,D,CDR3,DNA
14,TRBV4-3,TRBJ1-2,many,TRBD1,CASSHDREDYGYTF,TGCGCCAGCAGCCACGACAGGGAGGACTATGGCTACACCTTC
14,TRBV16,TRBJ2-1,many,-,CASSQWGSNNEQFF,TGTGCCAGCAGCCAATGGGGGTCTAACAATGAGCAGTTCTTC
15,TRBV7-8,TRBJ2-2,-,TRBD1,CASSSLTGGNGELFF,TGTGCCAGCAGCTCCCTTACAGGGGGAAACGGGGAGCTGTTTTTT
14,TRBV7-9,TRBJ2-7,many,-,CASSLEKSRYEQYF,TGTGCCAGCAGCTTAGAAAAATCGCGCTACGAGCAGTACTTC
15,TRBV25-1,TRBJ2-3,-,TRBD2,CASSTRGDRTDTQYF,TGTGCCAGCAGTACCCGGGGGGACCGCACAGATACGCAGTATTTT
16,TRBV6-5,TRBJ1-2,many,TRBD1,CASSSSRGASNYGYTF,TGTGCCAGCAGTTCTTCCAGGGGGGCCTCTAACTATGGCTACACCTTC
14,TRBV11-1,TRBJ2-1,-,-,CASTAAWGRNEQFF,TGTGCCAGCACCGCGGCGTGGGGGCGTAATGAGCAGTTCTTC
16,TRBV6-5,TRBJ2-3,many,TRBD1,CASSYSWQGARDTQYF,TGTGCCAGCAGTTACTCGTGGCAGGGGGCGCGGGATACGCAGTATTTT
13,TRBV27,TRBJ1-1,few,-,CAGSPLGHTEAFF,TGTGCCGGCAGTCCCCTGGGGCACACTGAAGCTTTCTTT
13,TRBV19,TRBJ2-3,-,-,CASSIGLADWQYF,TGTGCCAGTAGTATAGGTCTGGCCGACTGGCAGTATTTT
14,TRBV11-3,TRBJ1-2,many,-,CASSPSVPNYGYTF,TGTGCCAGCAGCCCGTCGGTCCCAAACTATGGCTACACCTTC
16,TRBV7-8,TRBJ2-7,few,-,CASSLVRPGARGEQYF,TGTGCCAGCAGCTTAGTCCGGCCAGGGGCTAGGGGCGAGCAGTACTTC
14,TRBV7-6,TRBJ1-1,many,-,CASSLAAGNTEAFF,TGTGCCAGCAGCTTAGCGGCAGGGAACACTGAAGCTTTCTTT
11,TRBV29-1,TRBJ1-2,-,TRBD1,CSVAGGDGYTF,TGCAGCGTTGCAGGGGGCGATGGCTACACCTTC
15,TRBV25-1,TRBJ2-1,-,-,CASSGPTRTYNEQFF,TGTGCCAGCAGTGGGCCGACTAGAACCTACAATGAGCAGTTCTTC
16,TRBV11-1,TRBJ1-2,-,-,CASSPSPTGGESGYTF,TGTGCCAGCAGCCCTAGCCCGACAGGTGGTGAGTCTGGCTACACCTTC
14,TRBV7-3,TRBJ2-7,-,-,CASSPEHGRNEQYF,TGTGCCAGCAGCCCAGAACACGGTAGAAACGAGCAGTACTTC
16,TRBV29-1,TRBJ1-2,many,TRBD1,CSAPGQGYPNLDGYTF,TGCAGCGCCCCGGGACAGGGGTATCCCAATCTAGATGGCTACACCTTC
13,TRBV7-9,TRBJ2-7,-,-,CASSPTVSYGQYF,TGTGCCAGCAGCCCGACAGTATCCTACGGGCAGTACTTC
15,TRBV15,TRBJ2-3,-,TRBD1,CATSRDGTVRDTQYF,TGTGCCACCAGCAGAGATGGGACAGTGCGCGATACGCAGTATTTT
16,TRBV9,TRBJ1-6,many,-,CASSVGGGNYNSPLHF,TGTGCCAGCAGCGTAGGGGGAGGCAACTATAATTCACCCCTCCACTTT
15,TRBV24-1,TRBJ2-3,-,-,CATRSNRAATDTQYF,TGTGCCACCAGGTCAAACCGGGCCGCCACAGATACGCAGTATTTT
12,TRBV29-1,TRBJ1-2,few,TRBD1,CSVEDRVNGYTF,TGCAGCGTAGAAGACAGGGTTAATGGCTACACCTTC
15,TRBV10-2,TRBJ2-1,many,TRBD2,CASSESSGGGNEQFF,TGCGCCAGCAGTGAGTCCAGCGGGGGGGGTAATGAGCAGTTCTTC
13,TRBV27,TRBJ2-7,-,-,CASSLASSYEQYF,TGTGCCAGCAGTTTAGCTTCCTCCTACGAGCAGTACTTC
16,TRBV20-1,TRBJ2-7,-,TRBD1,CSARDRAGQGVDEQYF,TGCAGTGCTAGAGATCGGGCGGGACAGGGTGTGGACGAGCAGTACTTC
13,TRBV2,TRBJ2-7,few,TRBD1,CAIRGTGSYEQYF,TGTGCCATCCGCGGGACAGGCTCCTACGAGCAGTACTTC
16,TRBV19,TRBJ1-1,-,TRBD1,CASSLTGTERNTEAFF,TGTGCCAGTAGTTTGACCGGGACAGAGAGGAACACTGAAGCTTTCTTT
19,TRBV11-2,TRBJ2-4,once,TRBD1,CASSLDRGLFIKAKNIQYF,TGTGCCAGCAGCTTAGACAGGGGGCTATTCATTAAAGCCAAAAACATTCAGTACTTC
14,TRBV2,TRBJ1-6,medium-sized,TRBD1,CASSQTGLNSPLHF,TGTGCCAGCAGCCAGACAGGGCTGAATTCACCCCTCCACTTT
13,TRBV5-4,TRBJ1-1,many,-,CASSLVSETEAFF,TGTGCCAGCAGCTTGGTTTCGGAAACTGAAGCTTTCTTT
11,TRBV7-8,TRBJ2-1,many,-,CASQEYNEQFF,TGTGCCAGCCAGGAATACAATGAGCAGTTCTTC
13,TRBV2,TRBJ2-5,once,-,CASSVSPRETQYF,TGTGCCAGCAGTGTTTCGCCGCGAGAGACCCAGTACTTC
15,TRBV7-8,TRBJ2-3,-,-,CASSLAQQGPGAQYF,TGTGCCAGCAGCTTAGCGCAACAAGGCCCCGGAGCGCAGTATTTT
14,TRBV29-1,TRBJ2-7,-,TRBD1,CSVVGDRGLYEQYF,TGCAGCGTTGTAGGGGACAGGGGTTTGTACGAGCAGTACTTC
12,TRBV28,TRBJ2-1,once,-,CASSLGRLEQLF,TGTGCCAGCAGTTTAGGAAGGCTCGAGCAGCTCTTC
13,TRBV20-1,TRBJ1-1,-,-,CSDRAGMNTEAFF,TGCAGTGATAGGGCGGGAATGAACACTGAAGCTTTCTTT
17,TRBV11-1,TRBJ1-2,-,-,CASSLVLDGRSNYGYTF,TGTGCCAGCAGCTTAGTTCTCGACGGACGGAGTAACTATGGCTACACCTTC
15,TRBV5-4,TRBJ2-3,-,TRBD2,CASIKSGGRTDTQYF,TGTGCCAGCATCAAGAGCGGGGGACGCACAGATACGCAGTATTTT
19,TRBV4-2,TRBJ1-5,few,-,CANSQVSLGPEFSNQPQHF,TGTGCCAACAGCCAAGTCAGTCTCGGCCCAGAGTTTAGCAATCAGCCCCAGCATTTT
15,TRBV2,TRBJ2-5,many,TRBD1,CASSLTGWSGETQYF,TGTGCCAGCAGTCTGACAGGGTGGTCCGGAGAGACCCAGTACTTC
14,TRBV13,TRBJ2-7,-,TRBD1,CASRKQGALYEQYF,TGTGCCAGCAGAAAACAGGGGGCCCTCTACGAGCAGTACTTC
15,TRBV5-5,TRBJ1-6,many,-,CASSFPQGYNSPLHF,TGTGCCAGCAGCTTCCCGCAGGGTTATAATTCACCCCTCCACTTT
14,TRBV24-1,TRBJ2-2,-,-,CATSDPQRIGELFF,TGTGCCACCAGTGATCCCCAGCGAATCGGGGAGCTGTTTTTT
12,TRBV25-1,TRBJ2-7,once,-,CASSTGAFQPIF,TGTGCCAGCAGCACAGGTGCCTTTCAGCCCATTTTC
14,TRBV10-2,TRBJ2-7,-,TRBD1,CASSARGQSYEQYF,TGCGCCAGCAGTGCCAGGGGGCAAAGCTACGAGCAGTACTTC
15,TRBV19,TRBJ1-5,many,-,CASSIDRAGNQPQHF,TGTGCCAGTAGTATAGATAGGGCAGGAAATCAGCCCCAGCATTTT
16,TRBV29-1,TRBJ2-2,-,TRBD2,CSVGTSGGLNTGELFF,TGCAGCGTCGGGACTAGCGGGGGACTTAACACCGGGGAGCTGTTTTTT
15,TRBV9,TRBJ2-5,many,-,CASSVLGGRKETQYF,TGTGCCAGCAGCGTTTTAGGCGGGCGGAAAGAGACCCAGTACTTC
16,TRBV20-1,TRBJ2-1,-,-,CSVEGTGQILYNEQFF,TGCAGTGTTGAGGGGACGGGACAAATACTCTACAATGAGCAGTTCTTC
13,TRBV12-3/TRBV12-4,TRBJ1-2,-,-,CASSFRTADGYTF,TGTGCCAGCAGTTTCAGGACCGCGGATGGCTACACCTTC
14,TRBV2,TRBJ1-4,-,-,CASTAQGTNEKLFF,TGTGCCAGCACCGCTCAGGGAACTAATGAAAAACTGTTTTTT
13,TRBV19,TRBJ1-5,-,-,CASSIDTDQPQHF,TGTGCCAGTAGTATAGATACCGATCAGCCCCAGCATTTT
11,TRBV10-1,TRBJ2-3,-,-,CASARTDTQYF,TGCGCCAGCGCTCGCACAGATACGCAGTATTTT
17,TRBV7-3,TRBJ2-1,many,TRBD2,CASSLTRTSGGRNEQFF,TGTGCCAGCAGCTTAACTAGGACTAGCGGGGGGAGAAATGAGCAGTTCTTC
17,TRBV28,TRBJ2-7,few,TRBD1,CASPPTVGTGGDYEQYF,TGTGCCAGCCCTCCAACGGTCGGGACAGGGGGCGATTACGAGCAGTACTTC
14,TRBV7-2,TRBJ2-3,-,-,CASSLRGETDTQYF,TGTGCCAGCAGCTTAAGGGGGGAGACAGATACGCAGTATTTT